What follows describes a single TCR beta chain. This specimen belongs to a study of cytotoxic CD8 clonotypes in ibrutinib-treated CLL. The method was immunoSEQ multiplex PCR; TCRdb's version includes in-frame clones alone and lacks a portion of them. The repertoire holds almost 45,000 clones, with over 60% as singletons. In germline, CDR1 is SGHRS, CDR2 YFSETQ. With V trimmed by 3 bases and J by 1 base, 9 bases remained unmatched. This CDR3 is 16 amino acids long. This rearrangement joins TRBV5-1 to TRBJ1-1, with TRBD1 identical over 7 bases. Sequences were derived from PBMCs, sampled after 12 months of ibrutinib treatment. This sequence originates from a human donor with chronic lymphocytic leukemia. In DNA, the CDR3 is TGCGCCAGCAGCTGGAGTGCGGGACAGACGAACACTGAAGCTTTCTTT. Translating gives CASSWSAGQTNTEAFF. Combining the CDR3 with reference TRBV5-1 and TRBJ1-1 gives the whole variable domain KAGVTQTPRYLIKTRGQQVTLSCSPISGHRSVSWYQQTPGQGLQFLFEYFSETQRNKGNFPGRFSGRQFSNSRSEMNVSTLELGDSALYLCASSWSAGQTNTEAFFGQGTRLTVV.